This is a list of T cell receptor beta chains from one sample in a study of CD8 T cells in Susac syndrome. TCRdb analysed the immunoSEQ multiplex PCR reads with MiXCR anew, one entry per CDR3 protein. The sample lists approximately 120,000 distinct CDR3 sequences; 85% to 95% were seen once. Sequenced input: CD8+ T cells from PBMCs. The receptors derive from a human donor with multiple sclerosis. Each CDR3 is given with its conserved first and last residue. A D gene is named only where the DNA matches it firmly. Not every row has a clone size; where given, it reads once, few, many or a size class.

clone size	D gene	V gene	J gene	CDR3 protein
NA	TRBD2	TRBV20-1	TRBJ2-2	CSARLAGAFTNTGELFF
NA	NA	TRBV3-1	TRBJ2-5	CASSHGETQYF
NA	NA	TRBV5-1	TRBJ2-6	CASRVGRSGANVLTF
once	TRBD2	TRBV5-3	TRBJ2-5	CAGTSGSKRETQYF
NA	NA	TRBV2	TRBJ2-7	CASSGADTYEQYF
NA	NA	TRBV6-2/TRBV6-3	TRBJ2-4	CASSASGGRRNIQYF
NA	NA	TRBV10-2	TRBJ1-1	CASSEHERTEAFF
NA	NA	TRBV5-1	TRBJ1-1	CASSLDPNTEAFF
NA	NA	TRBV7-9	TRBJ2-1	CASIPARENEQFF
NA	NA	TRBV5-1	TRBJ2-5	CASSLLQETQYF
NA	TRBD2	TRBV7-9	TRBJ2-2	CASRKSASGRASETGELFF
NA	TRBD2	TRBV20-1	TRBJ2-1	CSAWTSGSYNEQFF
NA	NA	TRBV14	TRBJ2-3	CASALGAGTVEGDTQYF